This T cell receptor (beta chain) was profiled in a study of PD-L1 blockade in urothelial cancer. Whole-study context: Patients took up atezolizumab at some point between 2013 and 2014 at 1,200 mg intravenously every 3 weeks. The number of prior chemotherapy regimens per patient was 0 to 3. Samples of blood were analyzed 3 weeks (second dose) and 6 weeks after treatment start. Across blood samples, T cells had a median count of approximately 130,000.

Using immunoSEQ multiplex PCR, the repertoire was profiled, and TCRdb retains in-frame clones only, with some absent. The sample lists about 45,000 clones, about 90% occurring once. This clone was picked up one time. The CDR3 has 13 residues. The germline CDR1 and CDR2 sequences are ENHRY and SYGVKD. V lost 3 bases and J 2 bases, leaving 7 bases between the germline ends. Time point indicated: peripheral blood 6 weeks after treatment start. The clonotype comes from a man between 70 and 80 years old with urothelial cancer. This chain uses TRBV10-3 with TRBJ1-1; TRBD1 is a possible D gene (6 bases). This sample comprised PBMCs, obtained around atezolizumab (anti-PD-L1) treatment. The CDR3 sequence is CAISEGGNTEAFF. CDR3 in DNA: TGTGCCATCAGTGAAGGGGGAAACACTGAAGCTTTCTTT.